Sequencing of this TCR beta chain was carried out in a study of blood T cell repertoires in COVID-19. Study context: Material from acute and convalescent COVID-19 was sourced from the United States, Italy and Spain. In each case, the material was cDNA or gDNA derived from T cells, B-cell-depleted T cells, or PBMCs.

Authors' analysis steps: Researchers report that nucleated cell counts were estimated from reference gene primer amplification. TCRdb keeps only in-frame clones here, not all; method: immunoSEQ multiplex PCR. V and J calls and clone size are those listed in that table; D and trimming were worked out from the DNA. This table has more than 45,000 clones, around 90% appearing once. Trimming removed 3 bases from V and 5 bases from J, with 17 bases in between. In germline, CDR1 is SGDLS, CDR2 YYNGEE. The CDR3 consists of 16 residues. The receptor comes from a human donor in a cohort sampled during active COVID-19. Sequencing was done on a sample of peripheral blood. The chain links TRBV9 to TRBJ1-4; TRBD1 is a possible D gene (5 bases). The CDR3 DNA reads as TGTGCCAGCAGCGCCTGGAGGGGCGGGTTGAATGAAAAACTGTTTTTT. Translation gives CASSAWRGGLNEKLFF. Full variable domain (rest looked up from reference TRBV9 and TRBJ1-4): DSGVTQTPKHLITATGQRVTLRCSPRSGDLSVYWYQQSLDQGLQFLIQYYNGEERAKGNILERFSAQQFPDLHSELNLSSLELGDSALYFCASSAWRGGLNEKLFFGSGTQLSVL.